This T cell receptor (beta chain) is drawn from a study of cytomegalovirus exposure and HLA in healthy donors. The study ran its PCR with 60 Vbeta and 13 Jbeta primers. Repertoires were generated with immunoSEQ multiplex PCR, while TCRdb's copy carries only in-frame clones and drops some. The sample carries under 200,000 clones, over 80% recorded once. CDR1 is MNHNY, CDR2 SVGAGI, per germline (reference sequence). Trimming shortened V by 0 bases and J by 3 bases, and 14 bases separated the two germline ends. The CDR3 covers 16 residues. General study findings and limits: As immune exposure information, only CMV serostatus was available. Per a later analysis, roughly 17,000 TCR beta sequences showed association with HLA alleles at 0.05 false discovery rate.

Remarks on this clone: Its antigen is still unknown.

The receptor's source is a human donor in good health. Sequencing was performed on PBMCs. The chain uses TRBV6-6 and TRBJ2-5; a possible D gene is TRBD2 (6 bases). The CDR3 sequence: CASSYSSSGPKETQYF. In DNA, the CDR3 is TGTGCCAGCAGTTACTCCTCCAGCGGGCCCAAAGAGACCCAGTACTTC.